What follows are 9 T cell receptor beta chains derived from one specimen sequenced in a study of lymphopenia after photon versus proton radiotherapy. The repertoire was sequenced with immunoSEQ multiplex PCR; TCRdb's copy has only in-frame clones and lacks some. The sample consists of some 30,000 clones, about 87% of them appearing once. The specimen was peripheral blood, collected from a patient treated with proton-based radiotherapy. The receptor source for this set is an older woman with pancreatic cancer.

This chain uses TRBV4-1 with TRBJ2-7; 10 bases are a match to TRBD2. CDR1 MGHRA and CDR2 YSYEKL come from the germline V gene. V trimming: 7 bases; J trimming: 3 bases; junction bases outside the gene matches: 12. The CDR3 length is 16 residues. This CDR3 reads CASKPNLLAGNYEQYF. The CDR3 DNA reads as TGCGCCAGCAAACCCAACTTACTAGCGGGAAACTACGAGCAGTACTTC.

V usage is TRBV5-1 and J usage is TRBJ2-1; 7 positions match TRBD2. The germline V gene encodes CDR1 SGHRS and CDR2 YFSETQ. This CDR3 contains 18 residues. Trimming removed 0 bases from V and 2 bases from J; junction bases left unmatched: 11. DNA of the CDR3: TGCGCCAGCAGCTTGGGAGGGCGGGAGCTTGTCCCCTACAATGAGCAGTTCTTC. This gives the protein CASSLGGRELVPYNEQFF.

J is TRBJ1-2 and V is TRBV7-9; no clear D. Germline assignment: CDR1 SEHNR and CDR2 FQNEAQ (reference sequence). CDR3 size: 13 residues. Deletions cut 3 bases from V and 7 bases from J, with 12 bases between. CDR3 nucleotides: TGTGCCAGCAGCTTCGGACCCGCAGGTGGCTACACCTTC. Translated, it gives CASSFGPAGGYTF. Based on the CDR3 plus reference TRBV7-9 and TRBJ1-2, the full variable domain is DTGVSQNPRHKITKRGQNVTFRCDPISEHNRLYWYRQTLGQGPEFLTYFQNEAQLEKSRLLSDRFSAERPKGSFSTLEIQRTEQGDSAMYLCASSFGPAGGYTFGSGTRLTVV.

The chain joins TRBV4-3 to TRBJ1-5; maybe TRBD1 (5 bases). Germline V gives CDR1 LGHNA, CDR2 YSLEER. The CDR3 consists of 16 residues. With 0 bases removed from V and 7 bases from J, the gap between germline ends came to 16 bases. CDR3 bases: TGCGCCAGCAGCCAAGATCTGGGGCGGACCAGCCAGCCCCAGCATTTT. Protein product: CASSQDLGRTSQPQHF.

The V call is TRBV5-1, the J call TRBJ2-6; D uncertain. V was pared by 6 bases and J by 2 bases, with 0 bases between. CDR1 is SGHRS, CDR2 YFSETQ, per germline. The CDR3 has 11 amino acids. For the CDR3, the DNA is TGCGCCAGCACTGGGGCCAACGTCCTGACTTTC. Protein: CASTGANVLTF. Variable domain in full (rest from reference TRBV5-1 and TRBJ2-6): KAGVTQTPRYLIKTRGQQVTLSCSPISGHRSVSWYQQTPGQGLQFLFEYFSETQRNKGNFPGRFSGRQFSNSRSEMNVSTLELGDSALYLCASTGANVLTFGAGSRLTVL.

CDR3 coding DNA: TGCGCCAGCAGCCCTTCCCTTACCTACAATGAGCAGTTCTTC. As protein: CASSPSLTYNEQFF. The rearrangement joins TRBV4-3 to TRBJ2-1; D gene unclear. Germline values: CDR1 LGHNA, CDR2 YSLEER. V shed 4 bases and J shed 2 bases, with 9 bases lying between them. CDR3 length: 14 residues.

J is TRBJ2-7 and V is TRBV6-5, with D perhaps TRBD2 (6 bases). The CDR3 has 15 residues. Germline values: CDR1 MNHEY, CDR2 SVGAGI. Trimming removed 10 bases from V and 2 bases from J, with 21 bases in between. This CDR3 is CATQERLVRTYEQYF. Written as DNA, the CDR3 is TGTGCCACCCAGGAAAGACTAGTGAGAACCTACGAGCAGTACTTC.

The chain recombines TRBV5-1 with TRBJ2-5; 7 bases align to TRBD1. The germline V gene encodes CDR1 SGHRS and CDR2 YFSETQ. The CDR3 totals 14 residues. The V segment lost 4 bases and the J segment 3 bases; nucleotides outside the gene matches: 6. DNA of the CDR3: TGCGCCAGCAGCCCCGGGACAGAAAAAGAGACCCAGTACTTC. It codes for CASSPGTEKETQYF.

The chain joins TRBV7-9 to TRBJ2-1; D call uncertain. The CDR3 covers 15 residues. The V end was cut by 8 bases, the J end by 8 bases, with 22 bases between. CDR1 and CDR2 (germline): SEHNR, FQNEAQ (reference sequence). This CDR3 reads CASVPGRIKSDEQFF. The CDR3 bases are TGTGCCAGCGTCCCGGGTCGGATTAAGTCCGATGAGCAGTTCTTC.